The 27 T cell receptor beta chains below all came from one sample that was sequenced in a study of T cell responses to AZD1222 COVID-19 vaccine. The repertoire was sequenced with immunoSEQ multiplex PCR; TCRdb's copy has only in-frame clones and lacks some. This table holds roughly 150,000 clones, approximately 93% found once. This material consisted of peripheral blood, taken on day 0 of AZD1222 vaccination. Source of these receptors: an adult in good health.

The rearrangement links TRBV30 to TRBJ1-2; D is perhaps TRBD1 (6 bases). V gave up 2 bases and J gave up 4 bases, with 8 bases separating them. CDR3 length: 12 residues. From germline, CDR1 is GTSNPN and CDR2 SVGIG (reference sequence). The CDR3 protein is CAWSQGGYGYTF. In DNA form, the CDR3 reads TGTGCCTGGAGTCAAGGGGGCTATGGCTACACCTTC.

The chain is built from TRBV5-5 and TRBJ2-7, with TRBD2 matching over 11 bases. This CDR3 region has 17 residues. Looked up from germline, CDR1 is SGHKS and CDR2 is YYEKEE (reference sequence). V was clipped by 4 bases and J by 2 bases; unmatched bases: 11. In DNA form, the CDR3 reads TGTGCCAGCAGCGAAAGGCCACTAGCGGGAGTTCCCTACGAGCAGTACTTC. Its protein is CASSERPLAGVPYEQYF.

V and J are TRBV11-2 and TRBJ1-1; TRBD1 matches at 7 bases. Germline loops: CDR1 SGHAT, CDR2 FQNNGV. The CDR3 length is 14 residues. V lost 0 bases to trimming and J lost 11 bases; unmatched junction nucleotides: 9. DNA of the CDR3: TGTGCCAGCAGCTTAGATGTCCAGGAGGGACAGGCTTTCTTT. It is translated as CASSLDVQEGQAFF.

The chain uses TRBV7-9 and TRBJ2-6; 8 nucleotides line up with TRBD1. Germline V lookup: CDR1 SEHNR, CDR2 FQNEAQ (reference sequence). Trimming removed 5 bases from V and 1 base from J; junction bases left unmatched: 4. The CDR3 loop spans 16 amino acids. The CDR3 loop is CASSPTGVSGANVLTF. The CDR3 region has the DNA TGTGCCAGCAGCCCGACAGGGGTTTCTGGGGCCAACGTCCTGACTTTC.

J is TRBJ1-5 and V is TRBV7-8; D unclear. Deletions cut 7 bases from V and 3 bases from J, with 19 bases between. Germline V gene sequence: CDR1 SGHVS, CDR2 FQNEAQ. The CDR3 loop spans 16 amino acids. For the CDR3, the DNA is TGTGCCAGCACCCTCGGTCCAACAGCCTACAATCAGCCCCAGCATTTT. It translates to CASTLGPTAYNQPQHF.

The rearrangement uses TRBV4-1 and TRBJ1-6; D remains ambiguous. V was shortened by 1 base and J by 0 bases, with 10 bases between the two germline ends. The germline V gene encodes CDR1 MGHRA and CDR2 YSYEKL. The length of the CDR3 is 17 residues. The chain's CDR3 is CASSQVRQSSYNSPLHF. In DNA form, the CDR3 reads TGCGCCAGCAGCCAAGTCCGACAAAGCTCCTATAATTCACCCCTCCACTTT.

V gene TRBV11-2 combines with J gene TRBJ1-2; the D gene is possibly TRBD1 (5 bases). CDR1 is SGHAT, CDR2 FQNNGV, per germline. V was cut by 0 bases and J by 0 bases, with 17 bases left in between. This CDR3 region has 18 residues. The CDR3 bases are TGTGCCAGCAGCTTAGATCAGCGGGGGACGCCTGCTAACTATGGCTACACCTTC. It is translated as CASSLDQRGTPANYGYTF.

This chain links TRBV19 with TRBJ2-1, with TRBD2 as a possible D gene (5 bases). The germline V gene encodes CDR1 LNHDA and CDR2 SQIVND (reference sequence). V lost 5 bases to trimming and J lost 0 bases, with 11 bases between them. This CDR3 comprises 15 residues. The CDR3 DNA reads TGTGCCAGTAGTCCCTCTAGCAGCTCCTACAATGAGCAGTTCTTC. Translated, it gives CASSPSSSSYNEQFF.

The chain couples TRBV9 to TRBJ1-3; D gene unclear. This CDR3 is 15 amino acids long. Trimming took off 4 bases at V and 0 bases at J, with 11 bases between the two ends. Looked up from germline, CDR1 is SGDLS and CDR2 is YYNGEE. The chain's CDR3 is CASSPTGYSGNTIYF. For the CDR3, the DNA is TGTGCCAGCAGCCCAACGGGTTACTCTGGAAACACCATATATTTT.

The J gene is TRBJ1-3, the V gene TRBV7-3; D may be TRBD1 (5 bases). CDR1 SGHTA and CDR2 FQGTGA come from the germline V gene. This CDR3 contains 14 residues. V was cut by 2 bases and J by 3 bases, with 8 bases left in between. CDR3: CASSLSGVGNTIYF. DNA for the CDR3: TGTGCCAGCAGCTTATCGGGGGTTGGAAACACCATATATTTT. The variable domain in full, completed from reference TRBV7-3 and TRBJ1-3, reads GAGVSQTPSNKVTEKGKYVELRCDPISGHTALYWYRQSLGQGPEFLIYFQGTGAADDSGLPNDRFFAVRPEGSVSTLKIQRTERGDSAVYLCASSLSGVGNTIYFGEGSWLTVV.

The rearrangement links TRBV5-4 to TRBJ2-7; D gene uncertain. Per the germline V gene, CDR1 is SGHNT and CDR2 is YYREEE (reference sequence). The CDR3 totals 14 residues. The V end was cut by 4 bases, the J end by 4 bases, with 15 bases between. CDR3 sequence (DNA): TGTGCCAGCAGCCAAAAACTACAGAGTTACGAGCAGTACTTC. This translates into CASSQKLQSYEQYF. Together with reference TRBV5-4 and TRBJ2-7, the CDR3 gives the full variable domain: ETGVTQSPTHLIKTRGQQVTLRCSSQSGHNTVSWYQQALGQGPQFIFQYYREEENGRGNFPPRFSGLQFPNYSSELNVNALELDDSALYLCASSQKLQSYEQYFGPGTRLTVT.

The V call is TRBV19, the J call TRBJ2-2, with D maybe TRBD1 (6 bases). The CDR3 runs 15 residues. The V gene's germline CDR1 is LNHDA and CDR2 SQIVND (reference sequence). V lost 7 bases and J lost 0, with 12 bases in between. For the CDR3, the DNA is TGTGCCAGTAACCCGGACAGAACGAACACCGGGGAGCTGTTTTTT. Protein sequence: CASNPDRTNTGELFF.

This clone has just one count. The rearrangement joins TRBV11-1 to TRBJ2-7; 8 bases align to TRBD2. The CDR3 is 13 residues long. The V gene end was trimmed by 3 bases and the J gene end by 3 bases; junction bases not matched to a gene: 1. Germline CDR1 reads SGHAT; CDR2 reads FQDESV (reference sequence). CDR3 sequence (DNA): TGTGCCAGCAGCTTTAGCGGGAACTACGAGCAGTACTTC. It yields the protein CASSFSGNYEQYF.

This chain joins TRBV7-9 and TRBJ2-3; 12 bases match TRBD2. CDR1 and CDR2 from the germline V gene are SEHNR and FQNEAQ (reference sequence). This CDR3 is 17 amino acids long. After removal of 1 base from V and 4 bases from J, the junction contained 6 bases not matched to a gene. The CDR3 region is CASSLGPSGRAADTQYF. The CDR3 nucleotides read TGTGCCAGCAGCTTAGGGCCTAGCGGGAGGGCCGCAGATACGCAGTATTTT.

This rearrangement joins TRBV5-1 to TRBJ2-1; 10 bases map to TRBD1. CDR3 length: 15 residues. J was trimmed by 3 bases and V by 5 bases; bases with no gene match: 5. Germline lookup yields CDR1 SGHRS and CDR2 YFSETQ. The DNA of the CDR3 is TGCGCCAGCAGACCGACAGGGGGCAGCTACAATGAGCAGTTCTTC. Translated, it gives CASRPTGGSYNEQFF.

The chain combines TRBV12-5 with TRBJ2-3, with TRBD2 matching 8 bases. The V segment lost 1 base and the J segment 3 bases; nucleotides outside the gene matches: 6. Germline V gene data show CDR1 as LGHNT and CDR2 as FRNRAP. CDR3 length equals 16 residues. The CDR3: CASGLGTSGSTDTQYF. In nucleotides, the CDR3 is TGTGCTAGTGGTTTGGGAACGAGCGGGAGTACAGATACGCAGTATTTT. Full variable domain (rest looked up from reference TRBV12-5 and TRBJ2-3): DARVTQTPRHKVTEMGQEVTMRCQPILGHNTVFWYRQTMMQGLELLAYFRNRAPLDDSGMPKDRFSAEMPDATLATLKIQPSEPRDSAVYFCASGLGTSGSTDTQYFGPGTRLTVL.

The chain carries TRBV11-2 and TRBJ2-5; TRBD2 agrees at 11 bases. Trimming removed 6 bases from V and 9 bases from J; junction bases left unmatched: 3. This CDR3 has 12 residues. Germline V gives CDR1 SGHAT, CDR2 FQNNGV. For the CDR3, the DNA is TGTGCCAGCAGTCCGACTAGCGGGGCCCAGTACTTC. The encoded protein is CASSPTSGAQYF.

The chain couples TRBV11-2 to TRBJ1-4, with D maybe TRBD1 (5 bases). The CDR3 is 15 amino acids. Germline CDR1 and CDR2: SGHAT and FQNNGV. V lost 5 bases and J 5 bases, leaving 15 bases between the germline ends. The CDR3, as DNA: TGTGCCAGCAGCCCGACAGCCTCGGGGAATGAAAAACTGTTTTTT. Translation gives CASSPTASGNEKLFF.

V and J are TRBV14 and TRBJ2-3, with 10 positions matching TRBD2. The germline gives CDR1 SGHDN, CDR2 FVKESK. The CDR3 has 15 residues. Trimming removed 4 bases from V and 6 bases from J; junction bases left unmatched: 7. In nucleotides, the CDR3 is TGTGCCAGCAGCCGGCTAGCGGGAGTAGGGGATACGCAGTATTTT. This encodes CASSRLAGVGDTQYF.

The chain joins TRBV5-1 to TRBJ1-4; D possibly corresponds to TRBD1 (5 bases). V was pared by 4 bases and J by 8 bases, with 12 bases between. The CDR3 runs 13 residues. The V gene's germline CDR1 is SGHRS and CDR2 YFSETQ. The DNA of the CDR3 is TGCGCCAGCAGCACTCCCGGGACCGAAAAACTGTTTTTT. Residues: CASSTPGTEKLFF. The variable domain in full, completed from reference TRBV5-1 and TRBJ1-4, reads KAGVTQTPRYLIKTRGQQVTLSCSPISGHRSVSWYQQTPGQGLQFLFEYFSETQRNKGNFPGRFSGRQFSNSRSEMNVSTLELGDSALYLCASSTPGTEKLFFGSGTQLSVL.

This rearrangement joins TRBV7-9 to TRBJ2-2, with 8 bases aligning to TRBD1. Germline values: CDR1 SEHNR, CDR2 FQNEAQ (reference sequence). The CDR3 is made up of 16 amino acids. J lost 5 bases, V lost 5 bases, and 10 bases had no gene match. The CDR3: CASSRSPGQDTGELFF. The CDR3 DNA reads as TGTGCCAGCAGCCGCTCCCCGGGACAGGATACCGGGGAGCTGTTTTTT.

The chain has TRBV3-1 (or the pseudogene TRBV3-2) and TRBJ1-1; no firm D call. This CDR3 contains 12 residues. V shed 0 bases and J shed 8 bases, with 7 bases lying between them. Per the germline V gene, CDR1 is LGHDT and CDR2 is YNNKEL (reference sequence). The CDR3 nucleotides read TGTGCCAGCAGCCAAGATGCGGGGGAAGCTTTCTTT. Translating it yields CASSQDAGEAFF.

The chain joins TRBV9 to TRBJ2-7; D not resolved. Per germline, CDR1 SGDLS and CDR2 YYNGEE. The V end lost 0 bases, the J end lost 4 bases, and 11 bases lay between the germline ends. The CDR3 extends over 14 amino acids. The CDR3 coding sequence is TGTGCCAGCAGCGTAGGAGGAAACCCTTACGAGCAGTACTTC. It codes for CASSVGGNPYEQYF.

The chain employs TRBV28 and TRBJ1-1; no reliable D call. The germline V gene encodes CDR1 MDHEN and CDR2 SYDVKM. The ends were cut back, 5 bases at V and 5 bases at J, with 15 bases in the middle. The CDR3 runs 14 residues. The CDR3 region is CASSRTPGGTEAFF. CDR3 nucleotide sequence: TGTGCCAGCAGTAGGACCCCCGGAGGGACTGAAGCTTTCTTT.

This clone was detected once. J is TRBJ1-2 and V is TRBV29-1, with 7 bases aligning to TRBD1. CDR1 is SQVTM, CDR2 ANQGSEA, per germline. CDR3 length equals 14 residues. V dropped 1 base and J dropped 4; count of bases not matched to a gene: 6. CDR3 nucleotides: TGCAGCGTTGAAGGACAGGGCCTTTTCTATGGCTACACCTTC. It codes for CSVEGQGLFYGYTF. The variable domain in full, completed from reference TRBV29-1 and TRBJ1-2, reads SAVISQKPSRDICQRGTSLTIQCQVDSQVTMMFWYRQQPGQSLTLIATANQGSEATYESGFVIDKFPISRPNLTFSTLTVSNMSPEDSSIYLCSVEGQGLFYGYTFGSGTRLTVV.

The chain couples TRBV3-1 (or the pseudogene TRBV3-2) to TRBJ1-5; D remains ambiguous. Per germline, CDR1 LGHDT and CDR2 YNNKEL (reference sequence). This CDR3 is built from 15 residues. V shed 4 bases and J shed 7 bases, with 17 bases lying between them. CDR3 region: CASSPAGQRVQPQHF. CDR3 nucleotide sequence: TGTGCCAGCAGCCCGGCAGGCCAACGGGTGCAGCCCCAGCATTTT.

The rearrangement uses TRBV12-5 and TRBJ1-1; D remains ambiguous. The V and J ends lost 8 bases and 3 bases respectively, with 13 bases between them. Germline lookup yields CDR1 LGHNT and CDR2 FRNRAP. This CDR3 has 13 residues. CDR3 bases: TGTGCTAGTAGTGGGGTTGGGGACACTGAAGCTTTCTTT. This translates into CASSGVGDTEAFF. The whole variable domain, remainder taken from reference TRBV12-5 and TRBJ1-1, is DARVTQTPRHKVTEMGQEVTMRCQPILGHNTVFWYRQTMMQGLELLAYFRNRAPLDDSGMPKDRFSAEMPDATLATLKIQPSEPRDSAVYFCASSGVGDTEAFFGQGTRLTVV.